This entry is about one TCR beta chain. There is no known antigen for this receptor. Base qualities are not at hand, and no much larger clone is one base apart. These data come from a study of T-cell reconstitution after alpha-beta-depleted transplantation in children (dated by TCRdb to 2016 to 2017). General notes on the study: Using TCR repertoire profiling, the study quantitatively followed how T-cell immune reconstitution unfolded in children after TCRalphabeta/CD19-depleted allogeneic hematopoietic cell transplantation. General conclusions and limits of the study: Hyperexpanded clone frequencies declined over subsequent months; after one year, T-cell counts and TCRbeta diversity were mostly attributed to newly produced T cells. The apparently early alphabetaT-cell count recovery about two months after transplant was reportedly dependent on only several hundred rapidly expanded clones derived from non-depleted graft cells. In some patients, the high TCRbeta diversity seen at day 60 was put down to recipient T cells and intrathymic progenitors that had survived conditioning.

Taken with the paper, the label for treatment or condition translates to: allogeneic hematopoietic cell transplantation with graft depleted of TCRalphabeta T cells and CD19 B cells. TCRalphabeta/CD19-depleted allogeneic hematopoietic cell grafts were given to the transplant recipients, all of whom were children. The library was made by PCR. The data were produced on an Illumina HiSeq 2500. TCR libraries were prepared with molecular barcoding, using unique molecular identifiers to normalize TCRbeta repertoire quantification. The raw public reads went through TCRdb reprocessing: fastp at Q25, MiXCR clone calling, in-frame beta chains kept. Merged by CDR3 protein, the rows form single entries marked with the most common genes and DNA. The sample table lists around 250,000 distinct CDR3 sequences, about 25% of them with a count of one. The top ten hold 2.6% of the sample. V has 4 bases trimmed and J has 5 bases trimmed; junction bases matching no gene number 15. Counted from cysteine to phenylalanine, this CDR3 has 18 amino acids. The read is trimmed to its CDR3 DNA, 54 bases read in frame from base 1.

Rearrangement joined TRBV12-3 or TRBV12-4 to TRBJ2-2, and TRBD2 aligns with 8 junction nucleotides. The clonotype comes from a girl aged 2 to 10 with Fanconi anemia, due to receive a stem cell transplant. The specimen was PBMCs, collected before TCRalphabeta/CD19-depleted stem cell transplant. The nucleotide sequence is given as TGTGCCAGCAGTTCTCCCTGGGGAGCGGGAGTTCGGACCGGGGAGCTGTTTTTT. This gives the protein CASSSPWGAGVRTGELFF.